This record concerns one T cell receptor (beta chain) sequence. Libraries were prepared by immunoSEQ multiplex PCR; TCRdb keeps only in-frame clonotypes and omits some of them. The sample contains 100,000 or so clones, over 85% of which appear only once. These data belong to a study of T cell changes during pregnancy in multiple sclerosis. The CDR3 totals 15 residues. With 5 bases clipped from V and 5 bases from J, the junction kept 11 bases outside the gene matches. From germline, CDR1 is MNHEY and CDR2 SMNVEV (reference sequence). This TCR was sampled from a female donor with multiple sclerosis, enrolled in a pregnancy study. The material was peripheral blood, obtained after pregnancy. This rearrangement joins TRBV27 to TRBJ2-5; 7 nucleotides match TRBD2. The chain's CDR3 is CASSALSLGGETQYF. In nucleotides, the CDR3 is TGTGCCAGCAGTGCGCTAAGTCTGGGGGGGGAGACCCAGTACTTC.